These 26 T cell receptor beta chains came from one sample sequenced in a study of vaccination effects on CD4 cells after COVID-19 (dated by TCRdb to between 2021 and 2022). Libraries were made using the immunoSEQ multiplex PCR assay. In TCRdb, the immuneACCESS table is reduced to in-frame sequences with V and J assigned. These tables do not hold every clone; where another copy was compared, an unresolved V gene accounts for under half, and the others remain unexplained. Within this sample are about 45,000 clones, with about 70% of them counted one time only. Of the sample, roughly 9.4% is held by the ten largest clones. These receptors' targets are unknown. After less than 13 days of culture, CD4+ T cells were isolated with the EasySep CD4+ T cell isolation kit. The sample was CD4+ T cells from PBMCs cultured without peptide, taken before COVID-19 vaccination. The receptors originated from a human donor who had a prior SARS-CoV-2 infection.

This clone was recorded a few times. This sequence joins TRBV6-1 and TRBJ1-1, with D possibly matching TRBD1 (5 bases). CDR3 length: 14 amino acids. The germline CDR1 and CDR2 sequences are MNHNS and SASEGT. With 2 bases removed from V and 4 bases from J, the gap between germline ends came to 11 bases. CDR3 DNA: TGTGCCAGCAGTGAATCGTGGGGGGGCACTGAAGCTTTCTTT. Residues: CASSESWGGTEAFF.

The chain links TRBV6-1 to TRBJ2-1, with D hard to call. CDR3 length equals 19 residues. V was trimmed by 2 bases and J by 0 bases, leaving 20 bases between them. The germline V gene encodes CDR1 MNHNS and CDR2 SASEGT. The CDR3 region has the DNA TGTGCCAGCAGTGAATATTCTGGTTCGTGGCGGCTCTCCTACAATGAGCAGTTCTTC. Translating gives CASSEYSGSWRLSYNEQFF.

V gene TRBV6-1 combines with J gene TRBJ1-1; TRBD1 matches at 9 bases. V trimming: 2 bases; J trimming: 5 bases; junction bases outside the gene matches: 6. Germline loops: CDR1 MNHNS, CDR2 SASEGT. The CDR3 totals 15 residues. The CDR3 loop is CASSELGQGPTEAFF. The CDR3 DNA reads TGTGCCAGCAGTGAATTGGGACAGGGTCCAACTGAAGCTTTCTTT.

The V and J genes are TRBV7-9 and TRBJ2-2; the D call may be TRBD1 or TRBD2 (7 bases each). The V end was cut by 6 bases, the J end by 3 bases, with 17 bases between. CDR1 and CDR2 (germline): SEHNR, FQNEAQ (reference sequence). The CDR3 extends over 16 amino acids. Here the CDR3 reads CASRRRQGLHTGELFF. CDR3 in DNA: TGTGCCAGCAGGCGGAGACAGGGACTACACACCGGGGAGCTGTTTTTT.

The chain uses TRBV29-1 and TRBJ2-5, with TRBD1 identical over 7 bases. V lost 6 bases, J lost 5 bases, and 6 bases stayed unmatched. The CDR3 loop spans 12 amino acids. Germline V CDR1 and CDR2: SQVTM, ANQGSEA. The CDR3 here is CSVLTGMETQYF. The CDR3 DNA sequence: TGCAGCGTCTTGACAGGGATGGAGACCCAGTACTTC. The full variable domain, completed using reference TRBV29-1 and TRBJ2-5, is SAVISQKPSRDICQRGTSLTIQCQVDSQVTMMFWYRQQPGQSLTLIATANQGSEATYESGFVIDKFPISRPNLTFSTLTVSNMSPEDSSIYLCSVLTGMETQYFGPGTRLLVL.

The V call is TRBV4-2, the J call TRBJ2-1; no clear D. Germline V CDR1 and CDR2: LGHNA, YNFKEQ. This CDR3 is built from 14 residues. V lost 0 bases, J lost 5 bases, and 8 bases lay in between. The CDR3, as DNA: TGTGCCAGCAGCCAAGACGGTACAAACAATGAGCAGTTCTTC. Protein sequence: CASSQDGTNNEQFF.

The rearrangement links TRBV18 to TRBJ1-1, with 11 bases that match TRBD1. From germline, CDR1 is KGHSH and CDR2 LQKENI. Trimming cost V 3 bases and J 0 bases; bases outside gene matches: 3. The CDR3 has 16 residues. The CDR3 reads CASSPGTGGMNTEAFF. As DNA, the CDR3 is TGTGCCAGCTCACCCGGGACAGGGGGAATGAACACTGAAGCTTTCTTT. The complete variable domain, with remaining parts taken from reference TRBV18 and TRBJ1-1, reads NAGVMQNPRHLVRRRGQEARLRCSPMKGHSHVYWYRQLPEEGLKFMVYLQKENIIDESGMPKERFSAEFPKEGPSILRIQQVVRGDSAAYFCASSPGTGGMNTEAFFGQGTRLTVV.

This rearrangement joins TRBV10-2 to TRBJ1-4; D perhaps matches TRBD1 (6 bases). V lost 3 bases, J lost 8 bases, and 13 bases lay in between. Germline CDR1 WSHSY, CDR2 SAAADI. There are 14 residues in the CDR3. CDR3 bases: TGCGCCAGCAGTGACTCGGGGGCAAGGGAAAAACTGTTTTTT. It is translated as CASSDSGAREKLFF.

This clone was picked up a small number of times. The chain has TRBV7-3 and TRBJ1-2; 7 nucleotides align to TRBD1. The CDR3 length is 15 residues. From germline, CDR1 is SGHTA and CDR2 FQGTGA. V lost 0 bases to trimming and J lost 6 bases; unmatched junction nucleotides: 7. This chain's CDR3 is CASSLTPGQIHGYTF. DNA of the CDR3: TGTGCCAGCAGCTTAACTCCGGGACAGATCCATGGCTACACCTTC. The full variable domain, in which reference TRBV7-3 and TRBJ1-2 provide the parts outside the CDR3, is GAGVSQTPSNKVTEKGKYVELRCDPISGHTALYWYRQSLGQGPEFLIYFQGTGAADDSGLPNDRFFAVRPEGSVSTLKIQRTERGDSAVYLCASSLTPGQIHGYTFGSGTRLTVV.

The genes are TRBV18 and TRBJ2-5; 7 bases align to TRBD1. This CDR3 contains 15 residues. V lost 3 bases, J lost 0 bases, and 4 bases stayed unmatched. The germline gives CDR1 KGHSH, CDR2 LQKENI. The CDR3: CASSPTGTNQETQYF. CDR3 DNA: TGTGCCAGCTCACCGACAGGGACCAACCAAGAGACCCAGTACTTC.

The CDR3 loop reads CASSYSGGADGYTF. Here the CDR3 DNA reads TGTGCCAGCAGTTACTCAGGGGGCGCAGATGGCTACACCTTC. The rearrangement uses TRBV6-5 and TRBJ1-2; TRBD1 aligns across 7 bases. CDR1 and CDR2 (germline): MNHEY, SVGAGI. V was clipped by 0 bases and J by 6 bases; unmatched bases: 4. This CDR3 is built from 14 residues.

This clone came up a few times. V and J are TRBV28 and TRBJ1-2; perhaps TRBD1 as D (6 bases). Deletions cut 5 bases from V and 5 bases from J, with 9 bases between. The CDR3 covers 12 residues. CDR1 MDHEN and CDR2 SYDVKM come from the germline V gene. CDR3 nucleotide sequence: TGTGCCAGCAGTCCACAGGGATATGGCTACACCTTC. Residues: CASSPQGYGYTF.

This rearrangement joins TRBV5-1 to TRBJ2-5, with D perhaps TRBD1 (6 bases). Trimming left V 3 bases short and J 2 bases short, with 14 bases between. The CDR3 runs 15 residues. Per the germline V gene, CDR1 is SGHRS and CDR2 is YFSETQ. The CDR3 nucleotides are TGCGCCAGCAGCTCCGACCCAGGGGTACAAGAGACCCAGTACTTC. It encodes CASSSDPGVQETQYF.

This clone has a single count. V gene TRBV2 combines with J gene TRBJ1-2, with 10 bases that match TRBD1. Germline-derived CDR1 and CDR2 are SNHLY and FYNNEI. After removal of 7 bases from V and 7 bases from J, the junction contained 15 bases not matched to a gene. The CDR3 contains 16 residues. This CDR3 reads CASNKFSGTGAPGYTF. The CDR3 nucleotides read TGTGCCAGCAATAAATTCTCCGGGACAGGGGCCCCTGGCTACACCTTC.

This clone occurred a few times. The V call is TRBV4-1, the J call TRBJ1-2, with D tentatively TRBD1 (5 bases). The CDR3 is made up of 12 amino acids. Germline-derived CDR1 and CDR2 are MGHRA and YSYEKL. V was trimmed by 4 bases and J by 7 bases, leaving 10 bases between them. In DNA, the CDR3 is TGCGCCAGCAGCCTCGGGGCTGCTGGCTACACCTTC. Translation: CASSLGAAGYTF.

V and J are TRBV5-4 and TRBJ2-3, with D unclear. The V gene's germline CDR1 is SGHNT and CDR2 YYREEE (reference sequence). V lost 5 bases, J lost 9 bases, and 16 bases lay in between. The CDR3 totals 13 residues. The CDR3 is CASSSPPRKTQYF. The CDR3 coding sequence is TGTGCCAGCAGTTCCCCCCCCCGGAAAACGCAGTATTTT.

The CDR3 DNA sequence: TGTGCCAGCAGCCAAGAAGGGACTAGCGGGAGTATGGCCGGGGAGCTGTTTTTT. Translating it yields CASSQEGTSGSMAGELFF. The chain uses TRBV4-2 and TRBJ2-2, with 14 nucleotides matching TRBD2. The CDR3 extends over 18 amino acids. Germline assignment: CDR1 LGHNA and CDR2 YNFKEQ. Trimming at V came to 0 bases and at J to 6 bases, leaving 6 bases not matched to a gene.

This sequence joins TRBV6-6 and TRBJ2-3; 7 bases are a match to TRBD1. After removal of 0 bases from V and 2 bases from J, the junction contained 5 bases not matched to a gene. Germline values: CDR1 MNHNY, CDR2 SVGAGI (reference sequence). This CDR3 is 16 amino acids long. The CDR3 reads CASSYSGDRVTDTQYF. In nucleotides, the CDR3 is TGTGCCAGCAGTTACTCTGGGGACAGAGTCACAGATACGCAGTATTTT.

V gene TRBV29-1 combines with J gene TRBJ2-3; no clear D. Germline loops: CDR1 SQVTM, CDR2 ANQGSEA. Trimming pared 3 bases from V and 4 bases from J, leaving 8 bases between. CDR3 size: 12 residues. CDR3 sequence (DNA): TGCAGCGTTGATGTGGGGTCAGATACGCAGTATTTT. It codes for CSVDVGSDTQYF.

J is TRBJ2-7 and V is TRBV6-5, with 8 nucleotides matching TRBD1. CDR1 and CDR2 (germline): MNHEY, SVGAGI. The CDR3 sequence is 14 residues long. The ends lost 6 bases at V and 5 bases at J; junction bases unmatched: 9. CDR3 DNA sequence: TGTGCCAGCAGCTTGGACAGGGAACGAGACGAGCAGTACTTC. Amino acids: CASSLDRERDEQYF.

V is TRBV6-5 and J is TRBJ2-1; D ambiguous. There are 14 residues in the CDR3. The V end lost 2 bases, the J end lost 1 base, and 6 bases lay between the germline ends. Germline lookup yields CDR1 MNHEY and CDR2 SVGAGI. CDR3 sequence reads: CASSYGISYNEQFF. The CDR3 DNA reads as TGTGCCAGCAGTTACGGTATATCCTACAATGAGCAGTTCTTC.

This clone was detected once. The rearrangement joins TRBV13 to TRBJ1-4, with 7 bases identical to TRBD1. The CDR3 has 14 amino acids. Losses at the gene ends were 5 bases for V and 4 bases for J; bases not matched to a gene: 4. Germline V gives CDR1 PRHDT, CDR2 FYEKMQ (reference sequence). The CDR3 coding sequence is TGTGCCAGCAGCCCGGACAGGATTAATGAAAAACTGTTTTTT. It codes for CASSPDRINEKLFF.

This clone was recorded a few times. The chain links TRBV5-1 to TRBJ2-3, with D unclear. This CDR3 spans 11 amino acids. Deletions cut 2 bases from V and 4 bases from J, with 2 bases between. Per the germline V gene, CDR1 is SGHRS and CDR2 is YFSETQ. The CDR3 sequence: CASSFADTQYF. The DNA for the CDR3 is TGCGCCAGCAGCTTCGCAGATACGCAGTATTTT.

This chain joins TRBV7-9 and TRBJ2-7, with TRBD1 identical over 8 bases. The CDR3 is 14 amino acids. CDR1 is SEHNR and CDR2 is FQNEAQ in the germline V gene (reference sequence). Unmatched junction bases numbered 5, after V lost 4 bases and J lost 3 bases. The CDR3 region has the DNA TGTGCCAGCAGCTCCGACAGGGGAGGCTACGAGCAGTACTTC. Amino acids: CASSSDRGGYEQYF.

This clone has more than one count but fewer than ten. Here the CDR3 DNA reads TGTGCCAGCAGTTACTACATGAACACTGAAGCTTTCTTT. Protein sequence: CASSYYMNTEAFF. The J gene is TRBJ1-1, the V gene TRBV6-5, with D hard to call. Per germline, CDR1 MNHEY and CDR2 SVGAGI. The V end was cut by 1 base, the J end by 0 bases, with 3 bases between. The CDR3 is 13 amino acids.

The rearrangement uses TRBV2 and TRBJ1-6; TRBD1 matches 7 bases. V was pared by 8 bases and J by 6 bases, with 4 bases of the junction left unmatched. The length of the CDR3 is 13 residues. Germline values: CDR1 SNHLY, CDR2 FYNNEI. CDR3 sequence reads: CASGGQPNSPLHF. The CDR3 DNA sequence: TGTGCCAGCGGGGGACAGCCTAATTCACCCCTCCACTTT.